These 2 T cell receptor beta chains were sequenced from one sample in a study of blood T cell repertoires in COVID-19. Clones were read by immunoSEQ multiplex PCR, and TCRdb kept only the in-frame ones, dropping some. The table shows over 85,000 clones, with roughly four fifths occurring only once. Sequenced input: peripheral blood. The receptor set was obtained from a woman aged 70-85 years with acute or convalescent COVID-19.

This clone was detected only a few times. The chain has TRBV6-1 and TRBJ2-2, with D perhaps TRBD1 (7 bases). The CDR3 length is 16 residues. Trimming removed 1 base at V and 6 bases at J, with 15 bases between. Germline values: CDR1 MNHNS, CDR2 SASEGT. CDR3 region: CASSEGRQGLSGELFF. The DNA of the CDR3 is TGTGCCAGCAGTGAAGGGCGACAGGGACTGTCCGGGGAGCTGTTTTTT.

The chain couples TRBV20-1 to TRBJ2-3; D gene unclear. The CDR3 covers 8 residues. Germline V gene data show CDR1 as DFQATT and CDR2 as SNEGSKA (reference sequence). CDR3: CTPDTQYF. As DNA, the CDR3 is TGCACCCCGGATACGCAGTATTTT.